These T cell receptor beta chains were read from a single sample in a study of cytomegalovirus exposure and HLA in healthy donors. TCRdb's copy holds only in-frame clones and misses some; the assay was immunoSEQ multiplex PCR. Altogether 74,000 or so clones are present, around 79% being singletons, with the ten largest covering 4.5% to 7%. The sequenced material came from PBMCs. The source is a male donor in good health and CMV-seropositive. CDR3s include the opening cysteine and the closing phenylalanine or tryptophan. The D gene is left open where the match is weak.

v_call,d_call,j_call,cdr3_aa
TRBV6-1,-,TRBJ2-1,CASSAGEAESNEQFF
TRBV6-5,-,TRBJ1-2,CASSYAGQGGYTF
TRBV2,-,TRBJ1-2,CASSERGLGGYTF
TRBV6-5,-,TRBJ2-1,CASSYRGPGRNEQFF
TRBV6-1,-,TRBJ2-1,CASSASRDFFTPYNEQFF
TRBV5-1,-,TRBJ2-2,CASSLRTSKPGELFF
TRBV4-2,TRBD1,TRBJ1-1,CASTRGRGGTEAFF
TRBV30,TRBD2,TRBJ2-1,CAWVSGRGEQFF
TRBV2,TRBD1,TRBJ1-5,CASSEQGDQPQHF
TRBV7-2,-,TRBJ1-1,CASSLTGNTEAFF
TRBV5-1,-,TRBJ2-3,CASSGSEADTQYF
TRBV5-4,-,TRBJ2-3,CASSPPTRPGTDTQYF
TRBV5-1,-,TRBJ1-6,CASAGDLVNSPLHF
TRBV11-1,-,TRBJ2-7,CASRQTGQNIYEQYF
TRBV27,TRBD2,-,CASRLAGGHEQYF
TRBV5-4,-,TRBJ1-4,CASSLMGASNEKLFF
TRBV5-6,TRBD1,TRBJ2-5,CASRRQGGETQYF
TRBV5-6,TRBD1,TRBJ2-1,CASSLTGGQDEQFF
TRBV5-6,-,TRBJ2-2,CASSLGGNAGELFF
TRBV6-1,TRBD1,TRBJ2-1,CASSEDRGDYNEQFF
TRBV4-3,-,TRBJ1-5,CASSQEPGQPQHF
TRBV29-1,TRBD2,TRBJ2-7,CSVRALAGLSYEQYF
TRBV21-1,-,TRBJ1-5,CASSKGLERDSNQPQHF
TRBV6-1,-,TRBJ1-3,CASSEQGTGNTIYF
TRBV10-3,TRBD1,TRBJ2-7,CAISGGTGVGEQYF
TRBV9,-,TRBJ2-1,CASSVSSETYNEQFF
TRBV6-5,TRBD1,TRBJ2-7,CASRGQVRAYEQYF
TRBV7-9,-,TRBJ1-4,CASRLTVQEEKLFF
TRBV4-1,-,TRBJ1-5,CASSQMGSWGAGGNQPQHF
TRBV4-3,-,TRBJ1-2,CASSQESGGGSTF
TRBV7-2,TRBD2,TRBJ2-1,CAGASGGSYNEQFF
TRBV6-5,-,TRBJ1-1,CASSSPRHTEAFF
TRBV7-9,TRBD2,TRBJ2-2,CASSLGVSGIRSGELFF
TRBV7-6,TRBD2,TRBJ2-6,CASSLGLAGSSGANVLTF
TRBV5-5,-,TRBJ1-2,CASSLVIQGPSGYGYTF
TRBV10-3,TRBD2,TRBJ2-1,CAISALAGEVSEQFF
TRBV27,TRBD2,TRBJ2-7,CASSLSSGIYEQYF
TRBV5-4,-,TRBJ1-4,CASSLAGGEKLFF
TRBV19,TRBD2,TRBJ2-5,CASSHAGAFGTQYF
TRBV19,TRBD1,TRBJ2-7,CASSIQGAGHEQYF
TRBV7-3,TRBD1,TRBJ1-1,CASSLYRGGTEAFF
TRBV5-8,-,TRBJ2-7,CASSLTSGDEQYF
TRBV19,TRBD1,TRBJ1-2,CASSISAGGDYGYTF
TRBV6-5,-,TRBJ1-5,CASSYSRFLQPQHF
TRBV10-3,-,TRBJ1-3,CAISESGGRQSGNTIYF
TRBV7-9,-,TRBJ2-2,CASSLQTATGELFF
TRBV27,-,TRBJ2-2,CASRAVFTGELFF
TRBV5-6,TRBD1,TRBJ1-2,CASRTGSIGYTF
TRBV10-3,TRBD1,TRBJ1-2,CAISSRTGANYGYTF
TRBV27,TRBD1,TRBJ2-1,CASSLGGYTYNEQFF
TRBV6-5,-,TRBJ2-3,CASSPSGDTQYF
TRBV6-5,-,TRBJ1-1,CASSKQGTAFF
TRBV28,-,TRBJ2-4,CASSRTPSTEAKNIQYF
TRBV5-4,TRBD1,TRBJ1-2,CASSLRQGLGYTF